This T cell receptor beta chain was recovered during a study of shared clonotypes between healthy human individuals. Study in general: Three CD4 naive, three CD4 memory, two CD8 naive and one CD8 memory plate were used per donor.

Each of the donors was a healthy adult who was HIV-negative and had not had a recent acute infection or vaccination. All donors were Caucasian adults living in Nashville, Tennessee. From germline, CDR1 is SQVTM and CDR2 ANQGSEA. V lost 4 bases and J 0 bases, leaving 7 bases between the germline ends. This CDR3 has 12 residues. A note on this clone: The antigen is unknown. Other nucleotide sequences from this sample produce the same CDR3.

Sequencing used immunoSEQ multiplex PCR; TCRdb keeps in-frame clones, though not all of them. The table has millions of clones, 85% to 95% seen once. General study results and limits: Represented diversity (both genetic and exposure-history) was limited by the small number of donors.

V usage is TRBV29-1 and J usage is TRBJ2-7, with D unclear. The receptor comes from a man younger than 35 in good health. Sequencing used naive CD4+ T cells sorted from blood. The subset here: CD45RA+ positively selected. The DNA for the CDR3 is TGCAGCGTTGGGTTCAGCTCCTACGAGCAGTACTTC. Its protein product is CSVGFSSYEQYF.